Shown below are 7 T cell receptor beta chains from a single sample sequenced in a study of PD-1 blockade in classical Hodgkin lymphoma. Relapse was seen in all patients after autologous stem cell transplantation, and brentuximab vedotin exposure was variable. Some clones are missing from TCRdb's copy, which holds only in-frame ones; the method was immunoSEQ multiplex PCR. The sample has roughly 20,000 clones; around 68% are singletons. The specimen was peripheral blood mononuclear cells (PBMCs), collected at baseline. The receptors shown here come from a human donor with classical Hodgkin lymphoma.

This sequence joins TRBV2 and TRBJ1-5, with D maybe TRBD1 (6 bases). Between the trimmed V and J ends, which lost 5 bases and 5 bases, there was a span of 16 bases. CDR1 and CDR2 from the germline V gene are SNHLY and FYNNEI. The CDR3 extends over 15 amino acids. Here the CDR3 DNA reads TGTGCCAGCAGTTTTGACTGGGGGGGCGATCAGCCCCAGCATTTT. This gives the protein CASSFDWGGDQPQHF.

Within the sample, this clone is medium-sized. The chain employs TRBV15 and TRBJ1-1, with D possibly matching TRBD1 (6 bases). The length of the CDR3 is 13 residues. Germline assignment: CDR1 LNHNV and CDR2 YYDKDF (reference sequence). The ends were cut back, 2 bases at V and 7 bases at J, with 11 bases in the middle. The CDR3 sequence: CATSRRGVGEAFF. The CDR3, as DNA: TGTGCCACCAGCAGAAGGGGGGTGGGTGAAGCTTTCTTT.

This sequence joins TRBV19 and TRBJ2-7, with D possibly being TRBD1 or TRBD2 (6 bases each). This CDR3 region has 16 residues. Trimming removed 5 bases from V and 2 bases from J, with 19 bases in between. Germline assignment: CDR1 LNHDA and CDR2 SQIVND (reference sequence). This CDR3 is CASSPGAGANTYEQYF. The CDR3 DNA reads TGTGCCAGTAGTCCGGGGGCAGGGGCGAACACCTACGAGCAGTACTTC.

The gene calls are TRBV5-5 and TRBJ2-5; D gene ambiguous. Trimming pared 4 bases from V and 4 bases from J, leaving 20 bases between. Looked up from germline, CDR1 is SGHKS and CDR2 is YYEKEE (reference sequence). This CDR3 region has 16 residues. CDR3 nucleotides: TGTGCCAGCAGCGATCAGCCGGGCCGCTTCCGAGAGACCCAGTACTTC. Amino acid sequence: CASSDQPGRFRETQYF.

The V and J genes are TRBV6-6 and TRBJ2-1; no clear D gene. CDR1 is MNHNY, CDR2 SVGAGI, per germline (reference sequence). The CDR3 has 14 amino acids. V was pared by 1 base and J by 5 bases, with 9 bases between. CDR3 in amino acids: CASSYFGENNEQFF. CDR3 nucleotide sequence: TGTGCCAGCAGTTACTTTGGAGAAAACAATGAGCAGTTCTTC.

The chain recombines TRBV29-1 with TRBJ2-5; tentatively, D is TRBD1 or TRBD2 (5 bases each). V shed 4 bases and J shed 9 bases, with 18 bases lying between them. The CDR3 consists of 13 residues. CDR1 SQVTM and CDR2 ANQGSEA come from the germline V gene. In nucleotides, the CDR3 is TGCAGCGTTGGCTACGGGGCTGGAAGGGCCCAGTACTTC. Translating it yields CSVGYGAGRAQYF.

The chain is built from TRBV7-3 and TRBJ2-1; D unclear. Germline CDR1 SGHTA, CDR2 FQGTGA. V lost 5 bases to trimming and J lost 8 bases, with 13 bases between them. The length of the CDR3 is 13 residues. CDR3 bases: TGTGCCAGCAGCAGACGACAAGGCGATGAGCAGTTCTTC. It specifies CASSRRQGDEQFF.